Presented here are 5 T cell receptor beta chains from one specimen sequenced in a study of T cell changes during pregnancy in multiple sclerosis. TCRdb's table, derived via immunoSEQ multiplex PCR, lists solely in-frame clones and lacks some. The table lists 50,000 to 80,000 clones, more than 85% of them singletons. Sequenced material: CD8+ T cells from peripheral blood mononuclear cells, taken before pregnancy. All receptors derive from a female donor with multiple sclerosis, enrolled in a pregnancy study.

This chain links TRBV7-6 with TRBJ2-7; 9 nucleotides agree with TRBD1. The ends lost 0 bases at V and 2 bases at J; junction bases unmatched: 2. Per the germline V gene, CDR1 is SGHVS and CDR2 is FNYEAQ. The CDR3 extends over 15 amino acids. CDR3 in amino acids: CASSLAGDRAYEQYF. The CDR3 DNA sequence: TGTGCCAGCAGCTTAGCAGGGGACAGGGCCTACGAGCAGTACTTC.

The chain has TRBV9 and TRBJ2-1, with TRBD2 matching over 8 bases. The V segment lost 0 bases and the J segment 0 bases; nucleotides outside the gene matches: 5. The CDR3 extends over 17 amino acids. Germline values: CDR1 SGDLS, CDR2 YYNGEE. For the CDR3, the DNA is TGTGCCAGCAGCGTAGATGAGCGGGGGAGCTCCTACAATGAGCAGTTCTTC. Translation gives CASSVDERGSSYNEQFF.

The J gene is TRBJ2-3, the V gene TRBV15; 7 bases are shared with TRBD1. The CDR3 contains 12 residues. The germline CDR1 and CDR2 sequences are LNHNV and YYDKDF (reference sequence). V lost 10 bases, J lost 4 bases, and 5 bases stayed unmatched. CDR3: CAISGGADTQYF. CDR3 bases: TGTGCCATCTCAGGGGGAGCAGATACGCAGTATTTT. Together with reference TRBV15 and TRBJ2-3, the CDR3 gives the full variable domain: DAMVIQNPRYQVTQFGKPVTLSCSQTLNHNVMYWYQQKSSQAPKLLFHYYDKDFNNEADTPDNFQSRRPNTSFCFLDIRSPGLGDTAMYLCAISGGADTQYFGPGTRLTVL.

The V call is TRBV13, the J call TRBJ2-3, with TRBD2 identical over 12 bases. The CDR3 loop spans 18 amino acids. In germline, CDR1 is PRHDT, CDR2 FYEKMQ (reference sequence). V lost 4 bases and J lost 1; bases outside the gene matches: 9. The CDR3 protein is CASSSLLRLAGGTDTQYF. The CDR3 DNA sequence: TGTGCCAGCAGCTCCCTACTACGACTAGCGGGGGGCACAGATACGCAGTATTTT.

The chain has TRBV7-2 and TRBJ1-1; TRBD1 matches at 8 bases. This CDR3 has 14 residues. V shed 2 bases and J 4 bases; nucleotides not matched to a gene: 3. CDR1 is SGHTA, CDR2 FQGNSA, per germline. The chain's CDR3 is CASSLYGQGTEAFF. CDR3 sequence (DNA): TGTGCCAGCAGCTTATATGGACAGGGCACTGAAGCTTTCTTT.